The 27 T cell receptor beta chains reported below all come from one sample, sequenced in a study of tumor-infiltrating lymphocytes in glioblastoma multiforme. TCRB libraries came from RNA via three nested multiplex PCR rounds. A single record per CDR3 protein comes from TCRdb applying MiXCR to the multiplex PCR reads. The sample records about 12,000 distinct CDR3 sequences, about 66% being singletons. Sequencing input: brain tumor tissue. These receptors all come from a male donor with glioblastoma.

The chain links TRBV20-1 to TRBJ2-5; D not resolved. The CDR3 totals 12 residues. From germline, CDR1 is DFQATT and CDR2 SNEGSKA (reference sequence). The germline V and J ends were trimmed by 5 bases and 7 bases, with 14 bases remaining between them. The CDR3 here is CSAGRTLGTQYF. The CDR3 DNA is TGCAGTGCTGGTAGGACCCTCGGGACCCAGTACTTC.

The chain uses TRBV6-6 and TRBJ2-5; 7 bases line up with TRBD2. Trimming removed 8 bases from V and 4 bases from J; junction bases left unmatched: 4. Germline V gives CDR1 MNHNY, CDR2 SVGAGI (reference sequence). The CDR3 has 12 amino acids. Here the CDR3 reads CASGGGIETQYF. The CDR3 DNA is TGTGCCAGCGGGGGAGGGATAGAGACCCAGTACTTC.

The rearrangement links TRBV20-1 to TRBJ1-6; 9 bases align to TRBD1. There are 15 residues in the CDR3. J gave up 6 bases and V 3 bases, and 6 bases lay outside the gene matches. The V gene's germline CDR1 is DFQATT and CDR2 SNEGSKA (reference sequence). CDR3 in amino acids: CSARETTGGNSPLHF. The DNA for the CDR3 is TGCAGTGCTAGGGAGACGACAGGGGGTAATTCACCCCTCCACTTT.

A single count supports this clonotype. The chain has TRBV20-1 and TRBJ2-3; D is undetermined. CDR3 length equals 15 residues. The V gene's germline CDR1 is DFQATT and CDR2 SNEGSKA (reference sequence). Between the trimmed V and J ends, which lost 5 bases and 0 bases, there was a span of 15 bases. The CDR3 DNA is TGCAGTGCTCCGCGTATCGACGCCAGCACAGATACGCAGTATTTT. Translating it yields CSAPRIDASTDTQYF.

This clonotype is medium-sized (0.01 to 0.1%). DNA of the CDR3: TGCAGTGGGGGGGAGACTAGCGCCCCAGAAGAGACCCAGTACTTC. It codes for CSGGETSAPEETQYF. This sequence joins TRBV20-1 and TRBJ2-5; 8 nucleotides match TRBD2. Germline V gene sequence: CDR1 DFQATT, CDR2 SNEGSKA (reference sequence). The CDR3 consists of 15 residues. Losses at the gene ends were 7 bases for V and 3 bases for J; bases not matched to a gene: 13.

Regarding this clonotype: Its ends do not fully match the called genes, so a read error is possible. The V gene is TRBV11-2, the J gene TRBJ2-2, with 7 bases matching TRBD2. Germline CDR1 reads SGHAT; CDR2 reads FQNNGV. The CDR3 is made up of 20 amino acids. CDR3 DNA sequence: TGTGCCAACACCACCTCATTCGGCCAAGGGCTAGCGGTAAACACCGGGGAGCTGTATTTT. It codes for CANTTSFGQGLAVNTGELYF.

The V call is TRBV10-3, the J call TRBJ2-7, with 9 bases matching TRBD1. The V gene's germline CDR1 is ENHRY and CDR2 SYGVKD. The V and J ends lost 7 bases and 7 bases, in that order; junction bases with no gene match: 8. This CDR3 comprises 13 residues. CDR3 loop: CAITTQGQGEQYF. The DNA of the CDR3 is TGTGCCATCACTACACAGGGACAGGGAGAGCAGTACTTC.

This clonotype was counted only a few times. The CDR3 sequence is CASSLLAGVYNEQFF. The CDR3 bases are TGTGCCAGCAGCTTACTAGCGGGAGTTTACAATGAGCAGTTCTTC. The V call is TRBV11-1, the J call TRBJ2-1; 10 positions match TRBD2. Germline V gives CDR1 SGHAT, CDR2 FQDESV (reference sequence). There are 15 residues in the CDR3. Losses at the gene ends were 2 bases for V and 4 bases for J; bases not matched to a gene: 2.

The chain couples TRBV11-3 to TRBJ1-3; D unresolved. Germline CDR1 is SGHNT and CDR2 is YENEEA. The CDR3 is made up of 17 amino acids. Trimming cost V 1 base and J 0 bases, with 13 bases left between them. Here the CDR3 DNA reads TGTGCCAGCAGCTTAGGAGGGATGACGGTCTCTGGAAACACCATATATTTT. Translated: CASSLGGMTVSGNTIYF. The full variable domain, its missing parts supplied by reference TRBV11-3 and TRBJ1-3, is EAGVVQSPRYKIIEKKQPVAFWCNPISGHNTLYWYLQNLGQGPELLIRYENEEAVDDSQLPKDRFSAERLKGVDSTLKIQPAELGDSAVYLCASSLGGMTVSGNTIYFGEGSWLTVV.

As for this clonotype: As the CDR3 is not closed by the conserved phenylalanine or tryptophan, this likely results from a read error. The chain uses TRBV9 and TRBJ2-2; D tentatively reads TRBD1 or TRBD2 (5 bases each). The CDR3 contains 14 residues. Germline loops: CDR1 SGDLS, CDR2 YYNGEE. The V and J ends lost 6 bases and 1 base respectively, with 10 bases between them. CDR3 protein: CASKERGNTGELFS. The CDR3 nucleotides are TGTGCCAGCAAAGAGAGGGGGAACACCGGGGAGCTGTTTTCT.

This chain links TRBV11-2 with TRBJ2-7, with 13 positions matching TRBD2. The CDR3 is 17 residues long. J gave up 5 bases and V 5 bases, and 12 bases lay outside the gene matches. Germline V gene lookup returns CDR1 SGHAT and CDR2 FQNNGV. Here the CDR3 reads CASSTGLAGRFVDEQYF. The CDR3 DNA sequence: TGTGCCAGCAGCACGGGACTAGCGGGAAGGTTCGTTGACGAGCAGTACTTC.

Comments on this clonotype: An end of the junction differs from the germline gene, which may be a read error. This chain joins TRBV20-1 and TRBJ1-5; no clear D gene. The germline V gene has CDR1 DFQATT and CDR2 SNEGSKA (reference sequence). This CDR3 has 15 residues. The CDR3 bases are TGCGGTGCTAGAGCCTCCGGGTCCCTTAATCAGCCTCTGCATTTT. Its protein is CGARASGSLNQPLHF.

With regard to this clonotype: The junction differs from germline at one of its ends, possibly a read error. V gene TRBV11-3 combines with J gene TRBJ2-2, with D possibly matching TRBD1 (5 bases). The CDR3 sequence is 15 residues long. CDR1 is SGHNT, CDR2 YENEEA, per germline. Here the CDR3 reads CASSLRGTNTGELFF. CDR3 bases: TGTGCCAGCAGCTTAAGGGGTACGAACACTGGGGAGCTGTTTTTT.

The V and J genes are TRBV5-4 and TRBJ1-3, with D possibly TRBD1 on 6 matching bases. Per the germline V gene, CDR1 is SGHNT and CDR2 is YYREEE (reference sequence). The CDR3 covers 15 residues. V lost 8 bases and J lost 0, with 15 bases in between. CDR3 DNA: TGTGCCAGGGGCCAGACAGGAGGCTCTGGAAACACCATATATTTT. Its protein is CARGQTGGSGNTIYF.

To note about this clonotype: The junction departs from the called germline gene at one end, perhaps through a read error. The chain links TRBV2 to TRBJ1-2; unclear D gene. CDR3 size: 14 residues. Germline loops: CDR1 SNHLY, CDR2 FYNNEI. The CDR3 sequence: CASSEEGPIYGCKF. CDR3 in DNA: TGTGCCAGCAGTGAAGAGGGCCCGATCTATGGCTGCAAATTC.

The chain couples TRBV11-2 to TRBJ2-2; D not certain. The CDR3 has 14 residues. The germline V gene encodes CDR1 SGHAT and CDR2 FQNNGV. The ends were cut back, 1 base at V and 10 bases at J, with 13 bases in the middle. The DNA of the CDR3 is TGTGCCAGCAGCTTAGGTATAGATCCTGAGGAGCTGTTTTTT. Translated, it gives CASSLGIDPEELFF.

About this clonotype: The germline gene is not matched at one end of the junction; a read error may be the cause. The chain uses TRBV11-3 and TRBJ1-2; D is uncertain. There are 13 residues in the CDR3. Germline V gives CDR1 SGHNT, CDR2 YENEEA. DNA of the CDR3: TGCGCCAGCAGCTTGGATTGGCAAAAGGGCTACACCTTC. Translation gives CASSLDWQKGYTF. The variable domain in full, with the rest retrieved from reference TRBV11-3 and TRBJ1-2, is EAGVVQSPRYKIIEKKQPVAFWCNPISGHNTLYWYLQNLGQGPELLIRYENEEAVDDSQLPKDRFSAERLKGVDSTLKIQPAELGDSAVYLCASSLDWQKGYTFGSGTRLTVV.

The chain carries TRBV5-6 and TRBJ2-5; 7 positions match TRBD1. The J call could be wrong; TRBJ2-1 is a better fit for the DNA end. The germline V gene encodes CDR1 SGHDT and CDR2 YYEEEE. The CDR3 sequence is 15 residues long. CDR3 region: CASSLATRGRETQFF. The CDR3 nucleotides read TGTGCCAGCAGCTTGGCTACGAGGGGGCGCGAGACCCAGTTCTTC.

There are many counts of this clonotype. The V gene is TRBV28, the J gene TRBJ2-7; 7 nucleotides match TRBD2. The ends lost 5 bases at V and 4 bases at J; junction bases unmatched: 8. This CDR3 spans 14 amino acids. Germline-derived CDR1 and CDR2 are MDHEN and SYDVKM. The CDR3 sequence: CASSTLGGWYEQYF. Written as DNA, the CDR3 is TGTGCCAGCAGTACCCTGGGAGGGTGGTACGAGCAGTACTTC.

The V gene is TRBV20-1, the J gene TRBJ1-1; possible D gene TRBD1, 5 bases. Germline CDR1 DFQATT, CDR2 SNEGSKA (reference sequence). This CDR3 contains 15 residues. Trimming left V 0 bases short and J 6 bases short, with 17 bases between. The CDR3: CSARDGRGLWSEAFF. The DNA of the CDR3 is TGCAGTGCTAGAGATGGGAGGGGACTTTGGTCTGAAGCTTTCTTT.

This clonotype was counted between two and nine times. This chain links TRBV20-1 with TRBJ2-7, with D maybe TRBD2 (5 bases). The V gene's germline CDR1 is DFQATT and CDR2 SNEGSKA (reference sequence). CDR3 size: 15 residues. V was cut by 3 bases and J by 6 bases, with 21 bases left in between. CDR3 region: CSASTFGSTVVEQYF. The CDR3 DNA reads as TGCAGTGCTAGCACATTTGGGAGTACGGTCGTCGAGCAGTACTTC.

In its sample, this clonotype was seen once. This CDR3 fails to terminate in the conserved phenylalanine or tryptophan, so it likely reflects a read error. J is TRBJ1-2 and V is TRBV20-1; D not certain. This CDR3 spans 13 amino acids. The V gene's germline CDR1 is DFQATT and CDR2 SNEGSKA (reference sequence). V lost 5 bases to trimming and J lost 7 bases, with 17 bases between them. For the CDR3, the DNA is TGCAGTGCTGAAAGGCCCAGTTCCTGTGGCTACACCTTG. It yields the protein CSAERPSSCGYTL.

The chain couples TRBV6-5 to TRBJ1-1; no reliable D call. Trimming left V 5 bases short and J 0 bases short, with 10 bases between. The CDR3 extends over 14 amino acids. Germline CDR1 and CDR2: MNHEY and SVGAGI. The CDR3 spells CASSVTAMNTEAFF. In nucleotides, the CDR3 is TGTGCCAGCAGTGTGACGGCTATGAACACTGAAGCTTTCTTT.

This CDR3 reads CASSLAPNSYEHYF. Written as DNA, the CDR3 is TGTGCCAGCAGCTTAGCCCCGAACTCCTACGAACATTACTTC. The chain joins TRBV11-2 to TRBJ2-7; D is undetermined. The length of the CDR3 is 14 residues. Germline lookup yields CDR1 SGHAT and CDR2 FQNNGV. Trimming took 1 base from V and 13 from J, leaving 20 bases between them.

This clonotype turned up a few times. Germline is not matched at one junction end, which may reflect a read error. The chain carries TRBV7-9 and TRBJ2-4; D is perhaps TRBD2 (6 bases). Germline CDR1 is SEHNR and CDR2 is FQNEAQ (reference sequence). The CDR3 totals 15 residues. CDR3 nucleotides: TGTGCCATCAGCCACCGGGGGACAGCCAAAAACATTCAGTACTTC. This translates into CAISHRGTAKNIQYF.

The chain carries TRBV4-1 and TRBJ2-2; tentative D call: TRBD2 (6 bases). With 0 bases removed from V and 14 bases from J, the gap between germline ends came to 16 bases. Germline assignment: CDR1 MGHRA and CDR2 YSYEKL. This CDR3 comprises 14 residues. The CDR3 reads CASSQDSGSGGLFF. DNA for the CDR3: TGCGCCAGCAGCCAAGATTCGGGGTCCGGGGGACTGTTTTTT.

On this clonotype itself: A clone one base away is much larger, so this may be a read error. This rearrangement joins TRBV7-9 to TRBJ1-5; weak D call: TRBD1 (5 bases). Looked up from germline, CDR1 is SEHNR and CDR2 is FQNEAQ (reference sequence). The CDR3 consists of 14 residues. The CDR3 coding sequence is TGTGCCAGCAACTTAGGGGAATCCAATCAGCCCCAGCATTTT. This translates into CASNLGESNQPQHF.